This entry lists 12 T cell receptor beta chains sequenced from one sample in a study of shared clonotypes between healthy human individuals. Clones were sequenced by immunoSEQ multiplex PCR, and TCRdb holds only the in-frame ones, with some missing. The data show a few million clones, roughly 93% seen once. Sequenced: naive CD4+ T cells from PBMCs. The subset denotes: CD45RA+ positively selected. The receptors shown here come from a man between 18 and 29 years old in good health. Some clones in this sample may be carry-over from other donors' samples.

A note on this clone: The identical CDR3 is also encoded by other nucleotide sequences in the sample. The CDR3 region has the DNA TGTGCCAGCAGCCCCGGTGGGGGCAATCAGCCCCAGCATTTT. This sequence encodes CASSPGGGNQPQHF. This sequence joins TRBV28 and TRBJ1-5; D not certain. Germline V CDR1 and CDR2: MDHEN, SYDVKM. The germline V and J ends were trimmed by 6 bases and 2 bases, with 11 bases remaining between them. The CDR3 consists of 14 residues.

V usage is TRBV11-2 and J usage is TRBJ2-2, with 10 bases matching TRBD2. Germline loops: CDR1 SGHAT, CDR2 FQNNGV. The CDR3 sequence is 17 residues long. Trimming at V came to 1 base and at J to 7 bases, leaving 9 bases not matched to a gene. Here the CDR3 reads CASSLGASGSNIGELFF. As DNA, the CDR3 is TGTGCCAGCAGCTTAGGGGCTAGCGGGAGTAATATCGGGGAGCTGTTTTTT.

The CDR3 protein is CAWTGAQWTEAFF. For the CDR3, the DNA is TGTGCCTGGACAGGGGCACAGTGGACTGAAGCTTTCTTT. The V and J genes are TRBV30 and TRBJ1-1; a possible D gene is TRBD1 (6 bases). The germline CDR1 and CDR2 sequences are GTSNPN and SVGIG (reference sequence). The CDR3 has 13 amino acids. The V end was cut by 4 bases, the J end by 5 bases, with 14 bases between. The full variable domain, completed using reference TRBV30 and TRBJ1-1, is SQTIHQWPATLVQPVGSPLSLECTVEGTSNPNLYWYRQAAGRGLQLLFYSVGIGQISSEVPQNLSASRPQDRQFILSSKKLLLSDSGFYLCAWTGAQWTEAFFGQGTRLTVV.

V is TRBV30 and J is TRBJ2-3; D is ambiguous. The CDR3 is made up of 15 amino acids. Germline CDR1 and CDR2: GTSNPN and SVGIG (reference sequence). V lost 3 bases and J lost 1, with 14 bases in between. The CDR3 loop is CAWSLGAYRTDTQYF. CDR3 nucleotides: TGTGCCTGGAGCCTCGGAGCATACCGCACAGATACGCAGTATTTT.

This clone was counted only a few times. The identical CDR3 is also encoded by other nucleotide sequences in the sample. The rearrangement uses TRBV10-3 and TRBJ2-7; the match to TRBD1 covers 11 bases. V lost 2 bases, J lost 3 bases, and 0 bases stayed unmatched. The CDR3 extends over 14 amino acids. In germline, CDR1 is ENHRY, CDR2 SYGVKD. The CDR3 is CAISEGTGGYEQYF. For the CDR3, the DNA is TGTGCCATCAGTGAGGGGACAGGGGGCTACGAGCAGTACTTC.

A word on this clone: Other DNA sequences within the sample encode an identical CDR3. The chain employs TRBV18 and TRBJ2-5; D uncertain. Germline lookup yields CDR1 KGHSH and CDR2 LQKENI. Between the trimmed V and J ends, which lost 1 base and 0 bases, there was a span of 6 bases. This CDR3 is 14 amino acids long. CDR3 region: CASSPRANQETQYF. For the CDR3, the DNA is TGTGCCAGCTCACCACGGGCAAACCAAGAGACCCAGTACTTC. The full variable domain, completed using reference TRBV18 and TRBJ2-5, is NAGVMQNPRHLVRRRGQEARLRCSPMKGHSHVYWYRQLPEEGLKFMVYLQKENIIDESGMPKERFSAEFPKEGPSILRIQQVVRGDSAAYFCASSPRANQETQYFGPGTRLLVL.

The V and J genes are TRBV2 and TRBJ2-3, with D perhaps matching TRBD2 (5 bases). V lost 1 base to trimming and J lost 4 bases, with 9 bases between them. Germline V gene data show CDR1 as SNHLY and CDR2 as FYNNEI. The CDR3 consists of 14 residues. The CDR3 nucleotides are TGTGCCAGCAGTGAAGGGGTTAGCGCAGATACGCAGTATTTT. It specifies CASSEGVSADTQYF.

V gene TRBV19 combines with J gene TRBJ1-4; D is undetermined. CDR3 length: 14 amino acids. V dropped 8 bases and J dropped 3 bases, with 13 bases sitting between them. The germline V gene encodes CDR1 LNHDA and CDR2 SQIVND (reference sequence). In DNA form, the CDR3 reads TGTGCCAGTGTGAGTCGGGCAGCTAATGAAAAACTGTTTTTT. Its protein product is CASVSRAANEKLFF.

V usage is TRBV5-1 and J usage is TRBJ2-3; perhaps TRBD1 as D (5 bases). The CDR3 totals 16 residues. V was shortened by 0 bases and J by 3 bases, with 14 bases between the two germline ends. CDR1 and CDR2 (germline): SGHRS, YFSETQ. CDR3 DNA sequence: TGCGCCAGCAGCTTGGGGCAGGGAATGGGGACAGATACGCAGTATTTT. It encodes CASSLGQGMGTDTQYF.

V gene TRBV29-1 combines with J gene TRBJ2-1; D tentatively fits TRBD1 or TRBD2 (5 bases each). Germline CDR1 is SQVTM and CDR2 is ANQGSEA. The CDR3 runs to 12 residues. V gave up 4 bases and J gave up 7 bases, with 11 bases separating them. CDR3 bases: TGCAGCGTTGGGCCGGGGCTGAATGAGCAGTTCTTC. Residues: CSVGPGLNEQFF.

The rearrangement joins TRBV7-2 to TRBJ1-5; D not resolved. CDR1 and CDR2 (germline): SGHTA, FQGNSA. Trimming removed 1 base at V and 6 bases at J, with 13 bases between. This CDR3 spans 15 amino acids. CDR3 sequence (DNA): TGTGCCAGCAGCTTAGATGGGCCAAGCGGTCAGCCCCAGCATTTT. Protein product: CASSLDGPSGQPQHF.

This chain uses TRBV18 with TRBJ1-5, with D perhaps matching TRBD1 (5 bases). The length of the CDR3 is 13 residues. Germline CDR1 KGHSH, CDR2 LQKENI. V dropped 6 bases and J dropped 4 bases, with 10 bases sitting between them. CDR3: CASSVDRNQPQHF. The CDR3 DNA reads as TGTGCCAGCTCTGTCGACAGAAATCAGCCCCAGCATTTT.